This TCR beta chain came from a study of beta chain features in type 1 diabetes. Study background: On cell yields, gender and age, patients and healthy donors were similar. Study-wide results and caveats: Within each of all four CD4+ subsets, Type 1 diabetes patients had TCRB CDR3s that were moderately but significantly shorter.

A word on this clone: Its antigen remains unknown.

What was sequenced were expressed TCRB transcripts, since all of the isolated RNA had been reverse transcribed. The table came from immunoSEQ multiplex PCR; TCRdb's copy has only in-frame clones and leaves some out. The data contain about 25,000 clones, roughly half of them singletons. Unmatched junction bases numbered 7, after V lost 0 bases and J lost 4 bases. Germline V gene data show CDR1 as SGHNT and CDR2 as YYREEE (reference sequence). This CDR3 spans 15 amino acids. The receptor was derived from a man aged 25-45 years with type 1 diabetes. The sequencing sample was made of stem cell memory CD4+ T cells from blood. The J gene is TRBJ2-7, the V gene TRBV5-4, with 7 bases fitting TRBD1. The CDR3 sequence: CASSLAVGTDYEQYF. CDR3 in DNA: TGTGCCAGCAGCTTGGCTGTCGGGACAGATTACGAGCAGTACTTC.